This T cell receptor beta chain was identified during a study of tumor-infiltrating lymphocytes in primary liver carcinoma. Study-wide background: All patients, whether men or women, fell within 30 to 69 years of age.

Unsorted whole blood supplied the RNA, and germline DNA was extracted too. Comment on this clonotype: Its cognate antigen is unknown. One junction end disagrees with the germline gene, perhaps due to a read error.

cDNA specific to TCR beta was made from around 450 ng of total RNA, with a constant-region primer employed for priming. ARM-PCR was slightly modified, and three nested multiplex PCR rounds with it gave rise to the TCR beta libraries. Use of TRBV1-TRBV30 forward primers with a C-beta reverse primer characterized the first two PCR rounds, which lasted about 11 cycles each. TCRdb reprocessed the multiplex PCR reads via MiXCR and lists one record per CDR3 protein. The data contain 190,000 or so distinct CDR3 sequences, about 61% of them seen just once; the ten biggest clones take up 6% to 8.5%. Regarding the study as a whole: Since the samples were bulk and unsorted, the CD4+ and CD8+ repertoires were not compared. Tumor-adjacent and tumor-blood pairs displayed less overlap than did pairs of tumor regions.

The length of the CDR3 is 15 residues. Germline values: CDR1 SEHNR, CDR2 FQNEAQ (reference sequence). The sample taken for sequencing was peripheral blood. This sequence was found in a woman aged 55-75 years with primary liver carcinoma and hepatitis B virus infection. The chain links TRBV7-9 to TRBJ2-5; 12 bases match TRBD2. The CDR3 reads CARSLNLAGGETQYF. DNA for the CDR3: TGTGCCCGCAGCTTAAATCTAGCGGGAGGGGAGACCCAGTATTTC. The entire variable domain, with the rest obtained from reference TRBV7-9 and TRBJ2-5, is as follows: DTGVSQNPRHKITKRGQNVTFRCDPISEHNRLYWYRQTLGQGPEFLTYFQNEAQLEKSRLLSDRFSAERPKGSFSTLEIQRTEQGDSAMYLCARSLNLAGGETQYFGPGTRLLVL.